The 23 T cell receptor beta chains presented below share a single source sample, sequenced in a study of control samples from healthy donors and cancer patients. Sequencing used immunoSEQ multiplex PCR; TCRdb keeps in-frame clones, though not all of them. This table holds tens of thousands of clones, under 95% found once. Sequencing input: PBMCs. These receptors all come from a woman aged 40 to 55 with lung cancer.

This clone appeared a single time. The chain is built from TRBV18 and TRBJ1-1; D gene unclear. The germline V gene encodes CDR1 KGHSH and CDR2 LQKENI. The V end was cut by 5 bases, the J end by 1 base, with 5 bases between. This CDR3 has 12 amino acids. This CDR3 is CASSEENTEAFF. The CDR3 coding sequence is TGTGCCAGCTCAGAGGAGAACACTGAAGCTTTCTTT.

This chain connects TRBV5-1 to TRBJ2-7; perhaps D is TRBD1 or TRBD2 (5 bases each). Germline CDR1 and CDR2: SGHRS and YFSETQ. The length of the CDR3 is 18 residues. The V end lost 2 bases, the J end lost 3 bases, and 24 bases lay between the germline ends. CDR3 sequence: CASSFGKSIRERYYEQYF. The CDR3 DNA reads TGCGCCAGCAGCTTTGGGAAATCAATCAGGGAGAGGTACTACGAGCAGTACTTC.

This chain's CDR3 is CASSHGSRPTGELFF. The CDR3 bases are TGTGCCAGCAGCCATGGATCCAGGCCCACCGGGGAGCTGTTTTTT. This chain links TRBV28 with TRBJ2-2; D gene uncertain. This CDR3 comprises 15 residues. Trimming cost V 6 bases and J 4 bases, with 15 bases left between them. Germline V gives CDR1 MDHEN, CDR2 SYDVKM.

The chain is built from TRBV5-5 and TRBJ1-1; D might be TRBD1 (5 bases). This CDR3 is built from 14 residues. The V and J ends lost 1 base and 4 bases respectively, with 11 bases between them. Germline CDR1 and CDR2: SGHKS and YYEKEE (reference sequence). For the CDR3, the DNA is TGTGCCAGCAGCTTGTCGAGAGGGGCCACTGAAGCTTTCTTT. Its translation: CASSLSRGATEAFF.

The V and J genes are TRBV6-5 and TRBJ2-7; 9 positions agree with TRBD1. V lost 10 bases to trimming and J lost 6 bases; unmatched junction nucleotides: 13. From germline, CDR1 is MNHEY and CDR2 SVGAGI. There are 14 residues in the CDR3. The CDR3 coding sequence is TGTGCCATACCCCGGGACAGGGTATTGGGCGAGCAGTACTTC. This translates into CAIPRDRVLGEQYF.

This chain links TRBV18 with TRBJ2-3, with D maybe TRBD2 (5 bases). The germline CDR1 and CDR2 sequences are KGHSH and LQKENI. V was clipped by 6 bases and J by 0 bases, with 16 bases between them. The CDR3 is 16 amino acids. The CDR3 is CASSLLELASTDTQYF. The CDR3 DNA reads TGTGCCAGCTCCCTTCTTGAGCTAGCTAGCACAGATACGCAGTATTTT. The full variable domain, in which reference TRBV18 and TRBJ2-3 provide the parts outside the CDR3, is NAGVMQNPRHLVRRRGQEARLRCSPMKGHSHVYWYRQLPEEGLKFMVYLQKENIIDESGMPKERFSAEFPKEGPSILRIQQVVRGDSAAYFCASSLLELASTDTQYFGPGTRLTVL.

The CDR3 region is CASSFLGFVGVSGANVLTF. The CDR3, as DNA: TGTGCCAGCAGCTTTTTAGGTTTTGTAGGTGTCTCTGGGGCCAACGTCCTGACTTTC. V gene TRBV5-4 combines with J gene TRBJ2-6; D unresolved. This CDR3 is built from 19 residues. Germline CDR1 is SGHNT and CDR2 is YYREEE (reference sequence). V lost 2 bases and J 0 bases, leaving 18 bases between the germline ends.

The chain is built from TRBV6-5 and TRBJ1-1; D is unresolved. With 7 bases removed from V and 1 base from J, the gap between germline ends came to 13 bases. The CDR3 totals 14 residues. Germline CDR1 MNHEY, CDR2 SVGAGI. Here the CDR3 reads CASTRTRGNTEAFF. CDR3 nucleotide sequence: TGTGCCAGCACACGGACTCGCGGGAACACTGAAGCTTTCTTT.

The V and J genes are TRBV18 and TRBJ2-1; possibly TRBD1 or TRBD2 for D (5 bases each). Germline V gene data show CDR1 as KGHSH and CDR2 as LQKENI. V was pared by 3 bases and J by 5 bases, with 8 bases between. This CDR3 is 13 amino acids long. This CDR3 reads CASSPGTDNEQFF. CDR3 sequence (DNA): TGTGCCAGCTCACCCGGGACGGACAATGAGCAGTTCTTC.

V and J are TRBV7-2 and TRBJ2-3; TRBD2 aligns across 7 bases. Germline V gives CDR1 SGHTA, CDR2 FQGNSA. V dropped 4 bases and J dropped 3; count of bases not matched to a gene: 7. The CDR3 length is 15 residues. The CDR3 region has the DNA TGTGCCAGCAGCTCCCCAGCGGGGAGGACAGATACGCAGTATTTT. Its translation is CASSSPAGRTDTQYF. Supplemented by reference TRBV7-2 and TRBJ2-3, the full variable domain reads GAGVSQSPSNKVTEKGKDVELRCDPISGHTALYWYRQSLGQGLEFLIYFQGNSAPDKSGLPSDRFSAERTGGSVSTLTIQRTQQEDSAVYLCASSSPAGRTDTQYFGPGTRLTVL.

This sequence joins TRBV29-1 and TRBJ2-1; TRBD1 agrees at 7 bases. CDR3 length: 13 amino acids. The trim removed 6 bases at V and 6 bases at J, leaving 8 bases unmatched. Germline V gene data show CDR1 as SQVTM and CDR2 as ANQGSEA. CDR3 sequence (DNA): TGCAGCGTGAAGGGGGCCCCCTCCAATGAGCAGTTCTTC. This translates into CSVKGAPSNEQFF.

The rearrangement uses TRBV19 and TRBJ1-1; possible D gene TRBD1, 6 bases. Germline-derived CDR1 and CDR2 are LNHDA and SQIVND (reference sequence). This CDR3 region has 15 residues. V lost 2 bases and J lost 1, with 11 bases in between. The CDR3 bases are TGTGCCAGTAGTATATCGGCCAGGGGGAACACTGAAGCTTTCTTT. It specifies CASSISARGNTEAFF.

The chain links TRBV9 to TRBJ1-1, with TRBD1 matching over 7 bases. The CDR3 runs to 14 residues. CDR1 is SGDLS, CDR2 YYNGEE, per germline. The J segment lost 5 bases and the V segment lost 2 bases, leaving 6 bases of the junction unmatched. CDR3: CASSVGQRGTEAFF. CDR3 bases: TGTGCCAGCAGCGTGGGACAGCGAGGGACTGAAGCTTTCTTT.

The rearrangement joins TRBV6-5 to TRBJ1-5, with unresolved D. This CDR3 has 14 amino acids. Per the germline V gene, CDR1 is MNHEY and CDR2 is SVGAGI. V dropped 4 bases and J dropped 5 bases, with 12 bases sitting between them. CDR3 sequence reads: CASSSRMSDQPQHF. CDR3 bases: TGTGCCAGCAGTTCTCGGATGAGCGATCAGCCCCAGCATTTT.

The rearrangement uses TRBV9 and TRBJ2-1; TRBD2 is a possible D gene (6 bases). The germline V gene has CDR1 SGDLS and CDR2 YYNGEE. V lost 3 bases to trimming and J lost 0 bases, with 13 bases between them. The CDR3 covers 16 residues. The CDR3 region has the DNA TGTGCCAGCAGCGCCGCGGCGGGGCTCTCCTACAATGAGCAGTTCTTC. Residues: CASSAAAGLSYNEQFF.

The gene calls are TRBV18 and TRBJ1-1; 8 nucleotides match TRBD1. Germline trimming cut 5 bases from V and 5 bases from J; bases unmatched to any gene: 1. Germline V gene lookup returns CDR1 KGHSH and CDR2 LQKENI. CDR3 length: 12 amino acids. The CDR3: CASSDRGTEAFF. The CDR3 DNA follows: TGTGCCAGCTCAGACAGGGGAACTGAAGCTTTCTTT.

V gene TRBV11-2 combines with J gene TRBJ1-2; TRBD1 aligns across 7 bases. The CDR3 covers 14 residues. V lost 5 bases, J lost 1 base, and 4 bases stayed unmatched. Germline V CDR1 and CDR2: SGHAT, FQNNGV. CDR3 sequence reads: CASSPRDSNYGYTF. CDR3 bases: TGTGCCAGCAGCCCACGGGACAGTAACTATGGCTACACCTTC.

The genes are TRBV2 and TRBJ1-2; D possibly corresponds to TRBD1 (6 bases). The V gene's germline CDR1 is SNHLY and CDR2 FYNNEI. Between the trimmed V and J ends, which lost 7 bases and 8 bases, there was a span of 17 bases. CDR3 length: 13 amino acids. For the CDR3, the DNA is TGTGCCAGCACCACACTGGACAGTCAAGGCTACACCTTC. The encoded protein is CASTTLDSQGYTF.

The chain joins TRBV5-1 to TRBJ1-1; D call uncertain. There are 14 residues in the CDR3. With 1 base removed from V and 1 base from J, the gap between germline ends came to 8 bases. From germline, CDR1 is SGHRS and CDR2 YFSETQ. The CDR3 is CASSLHDRNTEAFF. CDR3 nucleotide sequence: TGCGCCAGCAGCTTGCACGATCGGAACACTGAAGCTTTCTTT.

CDR3 sequence reads: CASGSSDRVINEQFF. The CDR3 region has the DNA TGTGCTAGTGGCTCTTCGGACAGGGTAATAAATGAGCAGTTCTTC. This rearrangement joins TRBV12-5 to TRBJ2-1, with 8 nucleotides matching TRBD1. The CDR3 consists of 15 residues. V shed 6 bases and J 7 bases; nucleotides not matched to a gene: 11. The germline V gene encodes CDR1 LGHNT and CDR2 FRNRAP.

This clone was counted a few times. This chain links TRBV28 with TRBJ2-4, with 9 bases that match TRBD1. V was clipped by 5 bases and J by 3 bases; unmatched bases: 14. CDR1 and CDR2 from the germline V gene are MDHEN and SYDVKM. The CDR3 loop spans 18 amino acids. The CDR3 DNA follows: TGTGCCAGCAGTACAGGGGGCGCGGGGGCAGAGGGCAAAAACATTCAGTACTTC. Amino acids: CASSTGGAGAEGKNIQYF.

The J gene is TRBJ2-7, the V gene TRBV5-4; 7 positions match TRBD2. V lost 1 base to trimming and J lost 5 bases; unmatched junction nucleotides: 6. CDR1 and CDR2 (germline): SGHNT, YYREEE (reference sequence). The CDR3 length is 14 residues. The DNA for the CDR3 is TGTGCCAGCAGCTTGTGGGGGGGTGTGAACGAGCAGTACTTC. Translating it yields CASSLWGGVNEQYF.

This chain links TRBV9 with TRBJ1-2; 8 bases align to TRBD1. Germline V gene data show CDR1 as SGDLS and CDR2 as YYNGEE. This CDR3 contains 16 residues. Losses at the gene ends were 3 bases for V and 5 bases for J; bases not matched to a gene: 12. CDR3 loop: CASSAPIGQGIYGYTF. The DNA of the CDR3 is TGTGCCAGCAGCGCCCCGATTGGACAGGGAATTTATGGCTACACCTTC.